This T cell receptor beta chain was identified in a study of blood T cell repertoires in COVID-19 (dated by TCRdb to about 2020). Broadly, across the study: Samples covering the acute and convalescent phases of COVID-19 were provided by collaborators in the United States, Italy and Spain. The material from the prospective study consisted of cDNA or gDNA derived from T cells, B-cell-depleted T cells, or PBMCs. Subjects who had been exposed to COVID-19, were actively infected with it, or had recovered from it provided the deeply sampled blood TCRbeta repertoires that made up the dataset. The repertoires were made available in a free public database intended to serve as a resource for research on the immune response to SARS-CoV-2. Samples came from the ongoing ImmuneRACE study (first 160 participants) plus 1,254 subjects from 6 global collaborators. Nearly every sample came with metadata listing a de-identified subject ID, COVID-19 status, age in years and sex. Where HLA class I and class II types were available, the types were taken from metadata supplied by the sample provider, not from assay-based typing.

TCRbeta CDR3 regions were amplified from genomic DNA using the immunoSEQ Assay, a bias-controlled multiplex PCR. In the original analysis: The number of nucleated cells in each sample was estimated from the amplification of reference gene primers within the assay. To quantify the absolute abundance of each unique TCRbeta CDR3 rearrangement, sequence reads were collapsed and filtered. Productive Simpson clonality was computed per sample as the square root of Simpson's diversity index over productive rearrangements. TCRdb re-hosts the immuneACCESS table, in-frame sequences only. Its copies lack some clones; in the studies checked, an unresolved V gene accounts for under half of them, and the cause for the rest is not known. Clone size and the V and J calls come from that table; the DNA yielded D and trimming. Across this sample there are about 140,000 clones, with 85% to 90% seen only once. Of the sample, approximately 8.3% is held by the ten largest clones.

The CDR3 goes from the cysteine to the phenylalanine over 16 residues. Only the CDR3 region is kept as DNA, spanning 48 bases read in frame from base 1. Trimming takes 5 bases from V and 0 bases from J, and the germline ends sit 15 bases apart. CDR1 and CDR2 are drawn from the germline V gene (reference sequence): SEHNR, FQNEAQ. In regard to this clone: This receptor's antigen is unknown. Base-call qualities are not available, and no considerably larger clone is one nucleotide away.

The research as a whole found: Clinical and demographic metadata were provided uncurated, with the amount varying by source and participant.

The collaborating institutions used their own protocols to collect whole blood in K2EDTA tubes. For TCRbeta analysis, collaborators shipped samples in one of three forms: frozen whole blood, isolated PBMCs, or DNA extracted from either of those sample types. The chain is made from TRBV7-9 and TRBJ2-3; no D gene can be assigned with confidence. The sequence came from a woman aged 60-75 years with acute or convalescent COVID-19. Sequenced: peripheral blood. Here the CDR3 is given as CASSRVPSPSTDTQYF. In nucleotide form, the sequence is TGTGCCAGCAGCCGCGTGCCTTCACCTAGCACAGATACGCAGTATTTT.